This T cell receptor (beta chain) was recorded in a study of blood T cell repertoires in COVID-19. Whole-study context: T cells, B-cell-depleted T cells, or PBMCs provided the cDNA or gDNA that served as material.

The V gene lost 2 bases and the J gene lost 2 bases, with 7 bases spanning the gap. Germline V gene sequence: CDR1 SGHTA, CDR2 FQGNSA. The CDR3 loop spans 15 amino acids. Per the original methods: Estimation of nucleated cell counts was performed using reference gene primer amplification. Generated by immunoSEQ multiplex PCR, the TCRdb table keeps only in-frame clones and is missing some. That table furnishes V, J and clone size, whereas the DNA furnished D and trimming. The data hold about 180,000 clones, with 70% to 90% observed a single time. The source is a man aged 65 to 79 with active or convalescent COVID-19. Sequencing was carried out using peripheral blood. The rearrangement links TRBV7-2 to TRBJ2-6; maybe TRBD2 (6 bases). The CDR3 spells CASSLTGAGANVLTF. The CDR3 DNA sequence: TGTGCCAGCAGCTTAACGGGGGCTGGGGCCAACGTCCTGACTTTC.